This T cell receptor (beta chain) was captured by sequencing in a study of blood T cell repertoires in COVID-19. Per the study methods: It was from reference gene primer amplification that nucleated cell counts were estimated. Here immunoSEQ multiplex PCR was the method, and the copy in TCRdb shows in-frame clones only, minus some. The V and J calls and the clone size are those of that table, but D and trimming were determined from the DNA. The sample shows fewer than 55,000 clones, around four fifths of them seen only once. The CDR3 consists of 13 residues. Trimming cost V 1 base and J 13 bases, with 15 bases left between them. CDR1 SGHTA and CDR2 FQGNSA come from the germline V gene.

The source is a human donor with acute or convalescent COVID-19. The donor label of this sample is uncertain. The sample taken for sequencing was peripheral blood. The J gene is TRBJ2-3, the V gene TRBV7-2, with D perhaps TRBD2 (5 bases). The CDR3 DNA reads as TGTGCCAGCAGCTTAGAGCGGCAAAACAAGGAGTATTTT. Protein sequence: CASSLERQNKEYF. Variable domain in full (rest from reference TRBV7-2 and TRBJ2-3): GAGVSQSPSNKVTEKGKDVELRCDPISGHTALYWYRQSLGQGLEFLIYFQGNSAPDKSGLPSDRFSAERTGGSVSTLTIQRTQQEDSAVYLCASSLERQNKEYFGPGTRLTVL.